This TCR beta chain came from a study of beta chain features in type 1 diabetes (dated by TCRdb to the late 2010s). Some background on the complete study: Mean age, gender distribution, total cell number and subset yield did not differ between patients and healthy donors. Regulatory and stem cell-like memory subsets were obtained from only 8 patients and roughly eight healthy donors, while naive and central memory subsets were obtained from all 30 or so donors. A total of 90 million to 140 million sorted cells were examined across all samples, and RNA yield correlated strongly with the number of cells per subset. The study compared the TCRB repertoires of sorted circulating CD4+ T cell subsets in recently diagnosed type 1 diabetes patients with those in matched healthy donors. Broad study findings and their caveats: Shorter templates might have been favored by PCR, but patient and control samples were amplified and corrected together, so both groups would have been affected equally by any skew. Because small numbers of individuals were included in the HLA sub-analyses, any influence of HLA type on TCRB rearrangement was left unresolved. Type 1 diabetes patients showed a moderate but significant shortening of TCRB CDR3 length in all four CD4+ subsets. Naive, central memory and regulatory TCRB repertoires appeared more similar among patients than among healthy donors. Because cDNA was sequenced instead of genomic DNA, activated cells with high expression could be over-represented, although the groups did not differ in activation or CD3 levels. Fewer insertions and more nucleotide deletions at VDJ recombination sites were observed in patients with type 1 diabetes, implying thymic rearrangement abnormalities.

About this clone: It lacks a known antigen. There are no base qualities to consult, and no much larger clone falls within one base.

Looking up the germline V gene yields CDR1 MNHEY and CDR2 SVGAGI. Relative to germline, V is missing 6 bases and J is missing 4 bases, with 5 bases of the junction outside any gene match. The CDR3 numbers 13 residues from cysteine through phenylalanine. Only the CDR3 portion is preserved as DNA: 39 bases, with reading frame beginning at the first base. Each donor gave one peripheral blood draw, approximately 100 mL on average, collected into heparinised tubes. A BD FACSAria II and a panel including CD45RO, CCR7, CD25, CD127, CD95 and CD27 were used to sort naive, central memory, regulatory and stem cell-like memory CD4+ T cells. Every sorted population had a purity above 95%. PBMCs were separated immediately by Lymphoprep density gradient centrifugation and were stained directly, without being cultured. So that batch effects would be minimized, each experiment stained and sorted samples in pairs, pairing one healthy donor with one patient.

The High Capacity cDNA Reverse Transcription Kit was used to reverse transcribe all of the isolated RNA, meaning that expressed TCRB transcripts were what got sequenced. Deep immunoSEQ sequencing was applied to naive, central memory and regulatory T cell samples, giving an average of around 3.4 million total reads per sample. Sorted cells were lysed in RLT buffer and RNA was extracted with DNase-treated RNeasy Micro or Mini kits, depending on cell number. To prevent cross-contamination, every cell subset was processed on its own, while patient and healthy donor samples were processed together. The immunoSEQ multiplex PCR was used to amplify TCRB sequences from cDNA, yielding 87-bp fragments that span the CDR3 region. Amplicons were sequenced on the Illumina HiSeq platform. Under the source paper's analysis protocol: Synthetic template baselines were used to correct PCR bias computationally, reads within Hamming distance 2 were collapsed, and singletons that could not be merged were discarded. Reads were aligned to IMGT to assign V, D and J genes, CDR3 length, and insertions or deletions at six rearrangement sites. Within each subset, clonotype counts were normalized to sorted cell number, and only after that were true diversity and Gini coefficients computed with the tcR R package. Repertoire sharing was quantified using the overlap coefficient calculated on TCRB nucleotide sequences. As a proxy for the pre-selection repertoire, out-of-frame TCRB sequences from naive cells were analyzed. In its TCRdb copy, this immuneACCESS table keeps in-frame sequences only and misses some clones. Where compared with another copy, unresolved V genes explain less than half of these, and the others have no known cause. V and J calls and clone size are given by that table; D and trimming were obtained from the DNA. The sample table holds roughly 610,000 clones, of which 15% were seen once. Of the sample, around 0.1% is held by the ten largest clones.

Sequenced material: naive CD4+ T cells from blood. The meaning of the sample's cell subset or site label: true naive CD4+ T cells. The sequence joins TRBV6-5 to TRBJ2-7; 8 central bases correspond to TRBD1. The sequence derives from a man aged 18 to 29 in good health. The bases read TGTGCCAGCAGCCTCGGACAGGGATACGAGCAGTACTTC. Its protein product is CASSLGQGYEQYF.